The next 22 T cell receptor beta chains were all read from a single sample in a study of vaccination effects on CD4 cells after COVID-19. Within the ViraFEST assay, antigen-specific CD4+ T cells underwent expansion with viral peptide pools prior to sequencing. Isolating CD4+ T cells followed more than 9 days of culture. Two-dose BNT162b2 or mRNA-1273 vaccination was given to participants. The protocol was immunoSEQ multiplex PCR, while the TCRdb copy is restricted to in-frame clones and leaves out a portion. The sample lists around 32,000 clones; 72% were seen once. The antigens for these receptors are not known. Material: CD4+ T cells from PBMCs cultured with HCoV-229E spike peptides, obtained after COVID-19 vaccination. These receptors originate from a human donor who received a COVID-19 vaccine.

V usage is TRBV5-4 and J usage is TRBJ1-2, with no clear D. V gave up 4 bases and J gave up 1 base, with 14 bases separating them. This CDR3 is 15 amino acids long. Germline assignment: CDR1 SGHNT and CDR2 YYREEE (reference sequence). The CDR3 DNA reads TGTGCCAGCAGCCTGCTGGCCTTTAGTAACTATGGCTACACCTTC. Protein: CASSLLAFSNYGYTF.

The chain combines TRBV7-8 with TRBJ1-6, with 8 bases identical to TRBD1. The CDR3 has 16 amino acids. Germline V gene data show CDR1 as SGHVS and CDR2 as FQNEAQ. The junction had 11 bases not matched to a gene; V was cut back by 5 bases and J by 8 bases. CDR3 coding DNA: TGTGCCAGCAGCCCCGGACAGGGCTTTCGCCATTCACCCCTCCACTTT. Its protein product is CASSPGQGFRHSPLHF.

This clone was seen a single time. The chain recombines TRBV6-1 with TRBJ2-2; no reliable D call. The ends were cut back, 0 bases at V and 7 bases at J, with 9 bases in the middle. There are 14 residues in the CDR3. Germline V CDR1 and CDR2: MNHNS, SASEGT. The CDR3 spells CASSEAPLIGELFF. In DNA form, the CDR3 reads TGTGCCAGCAGTGAAGCCCCCTTGATCGGGGAGCTGTTTTTT.

The genes are TRBV10-2 and TRBJ2-1, with D possibly being TRBD1 or TRBD2 (5 bases each). In germline, CDR1 is WSHSY, CDR2 SAAADI. Trimming removed 6 bases from V and 8 bases from J, with 14 bases in between. The CDR3 extends over 13 amino acids. The CDR3 loop reads CASRRGWRHEQFF. The CDR3 nucleotides are TGCGCCAGCAGGAGGGGTTGGAGACATGAGCAGTTCTTC.

The chain is built from TRBV30 and TRBJ1-1; TRBD1 aligns across 7 bases. V was pared by 0 bases and J by 11 bases, with 9 bases of the junction left unmatched. Germline V lookup: CDR1 GTSNPN, CDR2 SVGIG (reference sequence). The CDR3 covers 13 residues. As DNA, the CDR3 is TGTGCCTGGAGTGTGAAAGGGGGCGAGGTGGCTTTCTTT. Its translation: CAWSVKGGEVAFF.

The chain links TRBV20-1 to TRBJ2-5; no definite D call. The CDR3 sequence is 11 residues long. V gave up 6 bases and J gave up 5 bases, with 10 bases separating them. Germline CDR1 reads DFQATT; CDR2 reads SNEGSKA (reference sequence). The CDR3 DNA reads TGCAGTGCGTGGGGTAGGGAGACCCAGTACTTC. Translated, it gives CSAWGRETQYF.

The chain employs TRBV9 and TRBJ2-5, with D tentatively TRBD1 or TRBD2 (6 bases each). V lost 3 bases and J 4 bases, leaving 16 bases between the germline ends. Germline-derived CDR1 and CDR2 are SGDLS and YYNGEE. The CDR3 extends over 15 amino acids. CDR3 region: CASSGRGASGETQYF. The CDR3 DNA reads as TGTGCCAGCAGCGGGAGGGGGGCCTCAGGAGAGACCCAGTACTTC.

This clone has only a few counts. The J gene is TRBJ1-1, the V gene TRBV6-5; a possible D gene is TRBD1 (6 bases). Germline V gives CDR1 MNHEY, CDR2 SVGAGI. The V gene lost 6 bases and the J gene lost 7 bases, with 21 bases spanning the gap. CDR3 length: 15 amino acids. The CDR3 spells CASSESGGRVGEAFF. The CDR3 coding sequence is TGTGCCAGCAGCGAGTCTGGGGGGCGCGTGGGTGAAGCTTTCTTT.

The rearrangement links TRBV5-1 to TRBJ1-5, with unresolved D. V lost 0 bases and J 6 bases, leaving 13 bases between the germline ends. In germline, CDR1 is SGHRS, CDR2 YFSETQ. The CDR3 is made up of 15 amino acids. The CDR3 DNA is TGCGCCAGCAGCTTGGATGGCGGGAAGCGTCAGCCCCAGCATTTT. Translating it yields CASSLDGGKRQPQHF.

CDR3 protein: CASSVGTENTEAFF. The CDR3 DNA reads as TGTGCCAGCAGCGTAGGGACCGAGAACACTGAAGCTTTCTTT. V and J are TRBV9 and TRBJ1-1; no definite D call. The CDR3 has 14 residues. The germline CDR1 and CDR2 sequences are SGDLS and YYNGEE. V lost 0 bases to trimming and J lost 1 base, with 7 bases between them.

This sequence joins TRBV9 and TRBJ2-5; no clear D gene. The ends were cut back, 0 bases at V and 4 bases at J, with 16 bases in the middle. The CDR3 sequence is 16 residues long. Germline assignment: CDR1 SGDLS and CDR2 YYNGEE. The CDR3 region is CASSVGVNPQGETQYF. CDR3 in DNA: TGTGCCAGCAGCGTAGGAGTCAACCCCCAAGGAGAGACCCAGTACTTC.

The V call is TRBV3-1 (or the pseudogene TRBV3-2), the J call TRBJ2-3; no definite D call. Deletions cut 0 bases from V and 6 bases from J, with 13 bases between. CDR1 is LGHDT, CDR2 YNNKEL, per germline (reference sequence). The CDR3 sequence is 15 residues long. CDR3 sequence reads: CASSQDAMRYDTQYF. CDR3 in DNA: TGTGCCAGCAGCCAAGATGCTATGCGTTACGATACGCAGTATTTT.

This clone has a handful of counts. The chain carries TRBV5-1 and TRBJ1-2, with no clear D. This CDR3 is 15 amino acids long. CDR1 and CDR2 from the germline V gene are SGHRS and YFSETQ. Trimming took 4 bases from V and 9 from J, leaving 22 bases between them. CDR3 coding DNA: TGCGCCAGCAGCCGGGCTGGGTTGAGCCCCCACCGCTACACCTTC. This codes for CASSRAGLSPHRYTF. The entire variable domain, with the rest obtained from reference TRBV5-1 and TRBJ1-2, is as follows: KAGVTQTPRYLIKTRGQQVTLSCSPISGHRSVSWYQQTPGQGLQFLFEYFSETQRNKGNFPGRFSGRQFSNSRSEMNVSTLELGDSALYLCASSRAGLSPHRYTFGSGTRLTVV.

This CDR3 is CASSIRAYLAGRYTGELFF. The CDR3 DNA sequence: TGTGCCAGTAGTATACGGGCTTATCTGGCAGGGAGGTATACCGGGGAGCTGTTTTTT. The chain couples TRBV19 to TRBJ2-2; a possible D gene is TRBD2 (6 bases). The CDR3 is 19 residues long. Deletions cut 2 bases from V and 5 bases from J, with 24 bases between. CDR1 is LNHDA, CDR2 SQIVND, per germline (reference sequence).

In its sample, this clone was seen a few times. The chain uses TRBV28 and TRBJ1-2, with 11 nucleotides matching TRBD1. The V gene end was trimmed by 6 bases and the J gene end by 1 base; junction bases not matched to a gene: 4. The germline V gene encodes CDR1 MDHEN and CDR2 SYDVKM. CDR3 length: 15 residues. This CDR3 reads CASRGTGGVNYGYTF. The CDR3 coding sequence is TGTGCCAGCAGGGGGACAGGGGGTGTTAACTATGGCTACACCTTC.

CDR3 nucleotides: TGTGCCAGCAGCCAGGCCACGGGGGGCAACTATGGCTACACCTTC. This encodes CASSQATGGNYGYTF. The rearrangement links TRBV3-1 (or the pseudogene TRBV3-2) to TRBJ1-2; the D gene is possibly TRBD1 (6 bases). The germline V gene has CDR1 LGHDT and CDR2 YNNKEL (reference sequence). This CDR3 spans 15 amino acids. V lost 3 bases to trimming and J lost 2 bases, with 13 bases between them.

The gene calls are TRBV7-9 and TRBJ2-6; no clear D gene. Trimming took 3 bases from V and 0 from J, leaving 18 bases between them. This CDR3 has 19 amino acids. CDR1 SEHNR and CDR2 FQNEAQ come from the germline V gene (reference sequence). The CDR3 reads CASSFNQLQVPSGANVLTF. CDR3 nucleotide sequence: TGTGCCAGCAGCTTCAACCAGCTTCAGGTACCCTCTGGGGCCAACGTCCTGACTTTC.

Sample share makes this clone large. This chain links TRBV4-1 with TRBJ1-1; D gene uncertain. This CDR3 is 14 amino acids long. CDR1 is MGHRA and CDR2 is YSYEKL in the germline V gene. V was pared by 0 bases and J by 3 bases, with 8 bases between. CDR3 amino acids: CASSQEGAYTEAFF. CDR3 bases: TGCGCCAGCAGCCAAGAAGGAGCGTACACTGAAGCTTTCTTT.

This clone was picked up a small number of times. Here the CDR3 reads CASSLDGHYGYTF. The CDR3 coding sequence is TGTGCCAGCAGCTTGGACGGACACTATGGCTACACCTTC. The chain links TRBV5-4 to TRBJ1-2; D is undetermined. Per germline, CDR1 SGHNT and CDR2 YYREEE (reference sequence). The CDR3 has 13 amino acids. Trimming took off 0 bases at V and 3 bases at J, with 6 bases between the two ends.

The chain uses TRBV18 and TRBJ2-2, with D uncertain. The CDR3 has 13 amino acids. The V end was cut by 2 bases, the J end by 7 bases, with 8 bases between. Germline V gene sequence: CDR1 KGHSH, CDR2 LQKENI. The CDR3 DNA is TGTGCCAGCTCACCAGATCTCAACGGGGAGCTGTTTTTT. This gives the protein CASSPDLNGELFF.

V usage is TRBV3-1 (or the pseudogene TRBV3-2) and J usage is TRBJ2-7; D gene unclear. The CDR3 covers 11 residues. V lost 2 bases, J lost 5 bases, and 4 bases lay in between. Germline values: CDR1 LGHDT, CDR2 YNNKEL (reference sequence). The CDR3 nucleotides read TGTGCCAGCAGCCAAACTCACGAGCAGTACTTC. The encoded protein is CASSQTHEQYF.

The chain employs TRBV5-4 and TRBJ2-7; no reliable D call. The CDR3 runs to 15 residues. The germline V gene has CDR1 SGHNT and CDR2 YYREEE (reference sequence). V dropped 0 bases and J dropped 0 bases, with 10 bases sitting between them. In nucleotides, the CDR3 is TGTGCCAGCAGCTTGGGTGGCGGTAGCTCCTACGAGCAGTACTTC. Translated: CASSLGGGSSYEQYF.